The rows below give T cell receptor beta chains drawn from one sample of a study of PD-1 blockade in classical Hodgkin lymphoma. Sequencing was performed with immunoSEQ multiplex PCR; in TCRdb, only in-frame clones are kept and a portion is missing. The sample comprises roughly 12,000 clones, around 84% of which are singletons, and under 45% rests with the top ten. This sample comprised CD8+ T cells from blood, obtained before the fourth cycle of nivolumab. The receptors here all came from a human donor with classical Hodgkin lymphoma. The donor label of this sample is uncertain. The CDR3 runs from the conserved cysteine through the conserved F or W. A D gene is named only where the DNA matches it firmly.

J gene,V gene,D gene,CDR3 DNA,CDR3 protein
TRBJ2-5,TRBV4-3,NA,TGCGCCAGCAGCCAAACGGCGCAACAAGAGACCCAGTACTTC,CASSQTAQQETQYF
TRBJ2-7,TRBV4-2,TRBD2,TGTGCCAGCAGCCAAGAAGGCGGGACTAGCGGGAGGAATTACGAGCAGTACTTC,CASSQEGGTSGRNYEQYF
TRBJ1-1,TRBV30,NA,TGTGCCTGGAGTGTACTATGGTACACTGAAGCTTTCTTT,CAWSVLWYTEAFF
TRBJ2-7,TRBV4-3,TRBD2,TGCGCCAGCAGCCAAGGACTAGCGGGAGGGCCGGGAGAGCAGTACTTC,CASSQGLAGGPGEQYF
TRBJ2-3,TRBV5-5,NA,TGTGCCAGCAGCTTGTCGGGCCAGCCCTACACAGATACGCAGTATTTT,CASSLSGQPYTDTQYF
TRBJ2-5,TRBV19,TRBD1,TGTGCCAGTAGTATAGGGTCGACAGGGGAAGAGACCCAGTACTTC,CASSIGSTGEETQYF
TRBJ2-7,TRBV5-6,NA,TGTGCCAGCAGTTCCGAGGAGACCCGACTGGATGAGCAGTACTTC,CASSSEETRLDEQYF
TRBJ1-1,TRBV4-3,NA,TGCGCCAGCAGCCGCGGAGGGGAGGGAATAGCTGAAGCTTTCTTT,CASSRGGEGIAEAFF
TRBJ2-1,TRBV4-2,NA,TGTGCCAGCAGTAGCGGAGTTGCCTACAATGAGCAGTTCTTC,CASSSGVAYNEQFF
TRBJ1-1,TRBV5-1,NA,TGCGCCAGCAGCTCCTCCGGTTTGAGTACTGAAGCTTTCTTT,CASSSSGLSTEAFF